This is a list of T cell receptor beta chains from one sample in a study of T cell responses to AZD1222 COVID-19 vaccine. Some clones are missing from TCRdb's copy, which holds only in-frame ones; the method was immunoSEQ multiplex PCR. Here the sample spans tens of thousands of clones, around nine tenths being singletons. Source: peripheral blood, taken on day 0 of MenACWY control vaccination. All receptors come from an adult in good health. Each CDR3 is given with its conserved first and last residue. The D gene is left open where the match is weak. Clone size is shown for a subset of rows, as once, few, many or a class of expanded clone.

NA | TRBJ2-4 | TRBV7-9 | NA | TGTGCCAGCAGCCCTAGGGGGGGTTCGGGAGCGGACATTCAGTACTTC | CASSPRGGSGADIQYF
NA | TRBJ2-7 | TRBV3-1/TRBV3-2 | TRBD2 | TGTGCCAGCAGCCAAGAGGTAGCGGGGGACCCGCAAAACTTC | CASSQEVAGDPQNF
once | TRBJ2-7 | TRBV7-2 | NA | TGTGCCAGCAGCTCCCACCAGGGGGGGACTGAGCAGTACTTC | CASSSHQGGTEQYF
NA | TRBJ2-1 | TRBV15 | NA | TGTGCCACCAGCAGAGGCTATTTGGGCCACAATGAGCAGTTCTTC | CATSRGYLGHNEQFF
NA | TRBJ2-3 | TRBV3-1/TRBV3-2 | NA | TGTGCCAGCACGCCCGGGTCAGATACGCAGTATTTT | CASTPGSDTQYF
NA | TRBJ2-5 | TRBV11-2 | NA | TGTGCCAGCAAGCTCCAGTTCGACAGGCCCCAAGAGACCCAGTACTTC | CASKLQFDRPQETQYF
once | TRBJ1-2 | TRBV15 | NA | TGTGCCACCAGCAGAGATAGGGGAAACTATGGCTACACCTTC | CATSRDRGNYGYTF
NA | TRBJ2-1 | TRBV18 | NA | TGTGCCAGCTCACCCGTCGTATATGAGCAGTTCTTC | CASSPVVYEQFF
NA | TRBJ1-1 | TRBV2 | NA | TGTGCCGGTAGACAGTACACTGAAGCTTTCTTT | CAGRQYTEAFF
NA | TRBJ2-7 | TRBV6-5 | NA | TGTGCCAGCGGCCGGGACCCCTTCCTATACGAGCAGTACTTC | CASGRDPFLYEQYF
NA | TRBJ1-1 | TRBV3-1/TRBV3-2 | NA | TGTGCCAGCAGCCAAGGCGTACAGGCCACTGAAGCTTTCTTT | CASSQGVQATEAFF
NA | TRBJ1-1 | TRBV3-1/TRBV3-2 | NA | TGTGCCAGCAGCCAAGTGGATGGGGGAACTGAAGCTTTCTTT | CASSQVDGGTEAFF
NA | TRBJ1-5 | TRBV30 | NA | TGTGCCTGGCGTTCCAGAGGGGATCAGCCCCAGCATTTT | CAWRSRGDQPQHF
NA | TRBJ1-5 | TRBV21-1 | NA | TGTGCCAGCAGCGGCCGGGACAGGCACAATCAGCCCCAGCATTTT | CASSGRDRHNQPQHF
NA | TRBJ1-5 | TRBV19 | TRBD1 | TGTGCCAGTACCGAGGACAGGGCAGGTCAGCCCCAGCATTTT | CASTEDRAGQPQHF
NA | TRBJ1-5 | TRBV19 | TRBD1 | TGTGCCAGTAGTCGGGACAGGGATAGGGGCAATCAGCCCCAGCATTTT | CASSRDRDRGNQPQHF
NA | TRBJ1-2 | TRBV12-3/TRBV12-4 | NA | TGTGCCAGCAGTTTATTTGGTGGCTACACCTTC | CASSLFGGYTF
NA | TRBJ2-1 | TRBV3-1/TRBV3-2 | TRBD2 | TGTGCCAGCAGCCGGACTAGCTATGAGCAGTTCTTC | CASSRTSYEQFF
NA | TRBJ2-5 | TRBV18 | NA | TGTGCCAGCTCACCATGGGACACCTCAAGTGGGGGGACCCAGTACTTC | CASSPWDTSSGGTQYF
NA | TRBJ1-2 | TRBV2 | NA | TGTGCCAGTCGGGGCCGGCTAAACTATGGCTACACCTTC | CASRGRLNYGYTF
once | TRBJ2-1 | TRBV5-1 | TRBD2 | TGCGCCAGCAGCTGGACTAGATACAATGAGCAGTTCTTC | CASSWTRYNEQFF
NA | TRBJ2-3 | TRBV2 | NA | TGTGCCAGCAGTGGGGACACCCGGGGGGCAGATACGCAGTATTTT | CASSGDTRGADTQYF
NA | TRBJ2-1 | TRBV7-2 | NA | TGTGCCAGCAGCTTTTGGGGGGGCCAGCAGTTCTTC | CASSFWGGQQFF
NA | TRBJ2-7 | TRBV7-3 | TRBD1 | TGTGCCAGCAGCTTATCACAGGGGACCGAGCAGTACTTC | CASSLSQGTEQYF
NA | TRBJ1-2 | TRBV7-9 | NA | TGTGCCAGCAGCCCCCGGGGAGTGGGCTATGGCTACACCTTC | CASSPRGVGYGYTF
NA | TRBJ2-2 | TRBV28 | TRBD1 | TGTGCCAGCAGTTTCACAGGGGGCTTGTCGGGGGAGCTGTTTTTT | CASSFTGGLSGELFF
once | TRBJ1-5 | TRBV27 | TRBD1 | TGTGCCACTTACCCGACAGGGAAAGGGGACAATCAGCCCCAGCATTTT | CATYPTGKGDNQPQHF
NA | TRBJ1-1 | TRBV6-5 | NA | TGTGCCAGCAGTTTGGGCCCTGAAGCTTTCTTT | CASSLGPEAFF
NA | TRBJ1-2 | TRBV3-1/TRBV3-2 | NA | TGTGCCAGCAGCCCAACCGGACGCCTGGACTATGGCTACACCTTC | CASSPTGRLDYGYTF
NA | TRBJ2-2 | TRBV7-3 | TRBD1 | TGTGCCAGCAGCCCAGGACAGGCCACCGGGGAGCTGTTTTTT | CASSPGQATGELFF
NA | TRBJ1-2 | TRBV6-2/TRBV6-3 | TRBD1 | TGTGCCAGCAGTTACTTGACAGGGTCTCATGGCTACACCTTC | CASSYLTGSHGYTF
NA | TRBJ1-6 | TRBV5-5 | NA | TGTGCCAGCAGCTTGGAACAGGGAGGATCACCCCTCCACTTT | CASSLEQGGSPLHF
NA | TRBJ2-3 | TRBV9 | TRBD2 | TGTGCCAGCAGCGTGGATTTGGTGGGAGGGCCGATAGATACGCAGTATTTT | CASSVDLVGGPIDTQYF
NA | TRBJ2-1 | TRBV4-1 | NA | TGCGCCAGCAGCCTCACCTGGGGGAGTTGGGATGAGCAGTTCTTC | CASSLTWGSWDEQFF
NA | TRBJ2-3 | TRBV5-6 | NA | TGTGCCAGCAGCTTACGGAGTAATACGCAGTATTTT | CASSLRSNTQYF
NA | TRBJ1-2 | TRBV5-1 | TRBD1 | TGCGCCAGCAGGCTGGGGACAGGGGCCGGTGGCTACACCTTC | CASRLGTGAGGYTF
NA | TRBJ1-2 | TRBV7-9 | NA | TGTGCCAGCAGCCCTTCAGTCCGAGGGGTCTATGGCTACACCTTC | CASSPSVRGVYGYTF
NA | TRBJ2-2 | TRBV7-6 | NA | TGTGCCAGCAGCTTAAGGGACACCGGGGAGCTGTTTTTT | CASSLRDTGELFF
NA | TRBJ2-1 | TRBV7-2 | NA | TGTGCCAGCAGCTTAGACTACAGCTCCTACAATGAGCAGTTCTTC | CASSLDYSSYNEQFF
NA | TRBJ2-2 | TRBV7-9 | NA | TGTGCCAGCAGCCCCCGGTCGGAGCTGTTTTTT | CASSPRSELFF
NA | TRBJ2-3 | TRBV30 | NA | TGTGCCTGGAGTGTATGGCAGGGGGGGGCAGATACGCAGTATTTT | CAWSVWQGGADTQYF
NA | TRBJ1-5 | TRBV6-5 | NA | TGTGCCAACCGCGGGGGCGTCAATCAGCCCCAGCATTTT | CANRGGVNQPQHF
NA | TRBJ2-3 | TRBV7-6 | NA | TGTGCCAGCAGCTTAGCGGGTAGCACAGATACGCAGTATTTT | CASSLAGSTDTQYF
NA | TRBJ1-2 | TRBV6-5 | NA | TGTGCCAGCAGTTCGGGACGAACCTCCTATGGCTACACCTTC | CASSSGRTSYGYTF
NA | TRBJ1-1 | TRBV5-1 | NA | TGCGCCAGCAGCTCCCGGGACATCACAAAGGCTTTCTTT | CASSSRDITKAFF
NA | TRBJ2-5 | TRBV19 | TRBD2 | TGTGCCAGTAGTATCGTGGCGGGAGTAACAGAGACCCAGTACTTC | CASSIVAGVTETQYF
few | TRBJ2-1 | TRBV5-1 | NA | TGCGCCAGCAGAGGGGACTCGTCCGGGAATGAGCAGTTCTTC | CASRGDSSGNEQFF
NA | TRBJ2-7 | TRBV7-9 | NA | TGTGCCAGCAGCTTAAGGATCTCGGGAGCGACCGACGAGCAGTACTTC | CASSLRISGATDEQYF
NA | TRBJ1-1 | TRBV11-2 | NA | TGTGCCAGCAGCTTAGATCCAAGGGCAGGGAAGAACACTGAAGCTTTCTTT | CASSLDPRAGKNTEAFF
NA | TRBJ1-2 | TRBV4-1 | NA | TGCGCCAGCAGCCAAGTGGCCTCATCATATGGCTACACCTTC | CASSQVASSYGYTF
NA | TRBJ2-2 | TRBV6-1 | TRBD1 | TGTGCCAGCAGTGCGACCCGCCTGACAGGGGTCAACACCGGGGAGCTGTTTTTT | CASSATRLTGVNTGELFF
NA | TRBJ1-6 | TRBV7-2 | NA | TGTGCCAGCAGCTCAAACAGGAGGAGCTCCTATAATTCACCCCTCCACTTT | CASSSNRRSSYNSPLHF
NA | TRBJ2-3 | TRBV7-6 | NA | TGTGCCAGCAGGGGGGGGCCGGGACAGAGCACAGATACGCAGTATTTT | CASRGGPGQSTDTQYF
NA | TRBJ1-4 | TRBV11-2 | NA | TGTGCCAGCAGCTCGCAGCCTAATGAAAAACTGTTTTTT | CASSSQPNEKLFF
few | TRBJ2-1 | TRBV25-1 | NA | TGTGCCACCCTAAGGGACGGTGACAATGAGCAGTTCTTC | CATLRDGDNEQFF
NA | TRBJ1-2 | TRBV30 | TRBD1 | TGTGCCGGGACTCCTGGGGGAGGGGGCGGCTACACCTTC | CAGTPGGGGGYTF
NA | TRBJ2-1 | TRBV7-2 | NA | TGTGCCAGCAGCTCCTCCAGGAGCAACAATGAGCAGTTCTTC | CASSSSRSNNEQFF
NA | TRBJ2-1 | TRBV7-9 | NA | TGTGCCAGCAGCTCGTTTCGGGCGGAAAGCTCCTACAATGAGCAGTTCTTC | CASSSFRAESSYNEQFF
NA | TRBJ2-1 | TRBV5-1 | NA | TGCGCCAGCAGCTTGGCCGACCTAAGCTCCTACAATGAGCAGTTCTTC | CASSLADLSSYNEQFF
NA | TRBJ1-1 | TRBV30 | TRBD1 | TGTGCCTGGAGAGCTCGACAGGGGGCGCGGGACACTGAAGCTTTCTTT | CAWRARQGARDTEAFF